The rows below give T cell receptor beta chains drawn from one sample of a study of blood T cell repertoires in COVID-19. Produced via immunoSEQ multiplex PCR; TCRdb's table is partial and in-frame only. The sample consists of 220,000 or so clones, around 87% of them appearing once. Sequencing was performed on PBMCs or T cells enriched from blood (not recorded which). The receptor set was obtained from a young woman in a cohort exposed to, infected with or recovered from COVID-19 (not recorded which). CDR3s include the opening cysteine and the closing phenylalanine or tryptophan. The D gene is left open where the match is weak. A clone size is listed for some rows: how often the clone was seen (once, few, many), or a class if it is expanded.

v_call	clone_size	d_call	j_call	cdr3_length	cdr3_nt	cdr3_aa
TRBV5-1	once	.	TRBJ1-1	14	TGCGCCAGCAGCTTAACAGGGTGGGACACTGAAGCTTTCTTT	CASSLTGWDTEAFF
TRBV2	.	.	TRBJ1-1	14	TGTGCCAGCAGTGAACTAGGACAGAACACTGAAGCTTTCTTT	CASSELGQNTEAFF
TRBV21-1	.	.	TRBJ1-1	13	TGTGCCAGCACTCCGGACAAAGGCGCTGAAGCTTTCTTT	CASTPDKGAEAFF
TRBV18	few	.	TRBJ1-1	14	TGTGCCAGCTCACCAACCCAAGAAGACACGGAAGCTTTCTTT	CASSPTQEDTEAFF
TRBV11-3	.	TRBD1	TRBJ1-2	15	TGTGCCAGCAGCCCAGGGACAGGAGAACTCTATGGCTACACCTTC	CASSPGTGELYGYTF
TRBV5-1	.	.	TRBJ2-5	14	TGCGCCAGCAGCTTACGATGGACAGCAGAGACCCAGTACTTC	CASSLRWTAETQYF
TRBV27	.	.	TRBJ2-2	14	TGTGCCAGCAGTTGGGCCCTGGGCACCGGGGAGCTGTTTTTT	CASSWALGTGELFF
TRBV19	.	TRBD1	TRBJ2-3	12	TGTGCCACGAAAGGGGGCGGGGATACGCAGTATTTT	CATKGGGDTQYF
TRBV4-1	.	TRBD2	TRBJ2-5	16	TGCGCCAGCAGCCAAGGGACTAGCGGGAGGGGAGAGACCCAGTACTTC	CASSQGTSGRGETQYF
TRBV3-1/TRBV3-2	.	.	TRBJ1-1	16	TGTGCCAGCAGCCAAGCTCGTTTCCAGGGGTACACTGAAGCTTTCTTT	CASSQARFQGYTEAFF
TRBV11-2	.	TRBD1	TRBJ1-4	16	TGTGCCAGCAGCGCTCCCGGGACAGGGAAGTATGAAAAACTGTTTTTT	CASSAPGTGKYEKLFF
TRBV5-1	.	.	TRBJ2-7	15	TGCGCCAGCAGCAGCGGAATCGGGGGGCCCTACGAGCAGTACTTC	CASSSGIGGPYEQYF
TRBV23-1	once	.	TRBJ1-1	15	TGCGCCAGCAGTCAATTAGCCAGCCGCGGGACTGAAGCTTTCTTT	CASSQLASRGTEAFF
TRBV9	.	TRBD1	TRBJ2-7	14	TGTGCCAGCAGCGAGGGGGACAGGACCTACGAGCAGTACTTC	CASSEGDRTYEQYF
TRBV9	.	TRBD2	TRBJ2-2	14	TGTGCCAGTGGACTAGCGGGAGTCGTCGGGGAGCTGTTTTTT	CASGLAGVVGELFF
TRBV5-1	once	.	TRBJ1-3	16	TGCGCCAGCAGGCCCACGGGAGACAGACGTGGAAACACCATATATTTT	CASRPTGDRRGNTIYF
TRBV4-1	.	.	TRBJ2-5	14	TGCGCCAGCAGCCAAGAAAGAAAGGGGGAGACCCAGTACTTC	CASSQERKGETQYF
TRBV6-5	.	TRBD2	TRBJ2-3	14	TGTGCCAGCAGGGTGCGGGAGGGTGGAGATACGCAGTATTTT	CASRVREGGDTQYF
TRBV11-2	.	.	TRBJ1-6	14	TGTGCCAGCGCTCCGCAGGGTATCGATTCACCCCTCCACTTT	CASAPQGIDSPLHF
TRBV5-1	.	TRBD1	TRBJ2-7	16	TGCGCCAGCAGCTTTCAGCCGGGGACAGGGGGCTCCGAGCAGTACTTC	CASSFQPGTGGSEQYF
TRBV5-1	.	.	TRBJ1-2	13	TGCGCCAGCAGCTTTGAGGTCACCTATGGCTACACCTTC	CASSFEVTYGYTF
TRBV19	.	.	TRBJ2-2	13	TGTGCCACCGTAACAAATTCCAACGGGGAGCTGTTTTTT	CATVTNSNGELFF
TRBV28	.	.	TRBJ1-1	12	TGTGCCAGCAGTTTATCACAGGTTGAAGCTTTCTTT	CASSLSQVEAFF
TRBV23-1	.	TRBD1	TRBJ1-3	16	TGCGCCAGCAGTCAATTTTTAAGGACAGGTGGAAACACCATATATTTT	CASSQFLRTGGNTIYF
TRBV20-1	.	.	TRBJ1-2	11	TGCAGTGCTAGAGGGAGCTATGGCTACACCTTC	CSARGSYGYTF
TRBV6-6	.	.	TRBJ2-3	16	TGTGCCAGCAGAAACCCGGGCGGGCGGGGCACAGATACGCAGTATTTT	CASRNPGGRGTDTQYF
TRBV6-1	.	TRBD2	TRBJ2-3	15	TGTGCCAGCAGTGAAGTTAGCGGGGGCACAGATACGCAGTATTTT	CASSEVSGGTDTQYF
TRBV19	once	.	TRBJ1-3	16	TGTGCCAGTAGGCTTCGACCACGGGTTCTCCCGGACACCATATATTTT	CASRLRPRVLPDTIYF
TRBV30	.	TRBD2	TRBJ2-5	15	TGTGCCTGGAGTGTTCAGGCGGGAGTTGGTGAGACCCAGTACTTC	CAWSVQAGVGETQYF
TRBV19	.	TRBD2	TRBJ2-7	13	TGTGCCAGTAGGGCCCTAGCGGACTACGAGCAGTACTTC	CASRALADYEQYF
TRBV13	once	.	TRBJ1-3	12	TGTGCCAGCAGCCCCCGAGATCACACCATATATTTT	CASSPRDHTIYF
TRBV13	once	.	TRBJ1-2	11	TGTGCCAGCAGGGACACTGCGGGCTACACCTTC	CASRDTAGYTF
TRBV19	.	TRBD2	TRBJ2-1	15	TGTGCCAGTAGTCTTAACCGCGGGGGTTACAATGAGCAGTTCTTC	CASSLNRGGYNEQFF
TRBV14	.	.	TRBJ2-2	17	TGTGCCAGCAGCCATAACTGGGGAGGACCCCCAGCCGGGGAGCTGTTTTTT	CASSHNWGGPPAGELFF
TRBV13	.	.	TRBJ2-7	13	TGTGCCAGCAGCTTCCCCGGGGTCTACGAGCAGTACTTC	CASSFPGVYEQYF
TRBV19	many	TRBD1	TRBJ2-3	13	TGTGCCAGTAGTACAGGGGGCGCAGATACGCAGTATTTT	CASSTGGADTQYF
TRBV3-1/TRBV3-2	few	.	TRBJ1-2	12	TGTGCCAGCAGCCAAAACCTCGAGGGCTACACCTTC	CASSQNLEGYTF
TRBV5-8	.	.	TRBJ2-1	16	TGTGCCAGCAGCTTGGATGGGGCGGGGAACTACAATGAGCAGTTCTTC	CASSLDGAGNYNEQFF
TRBV9	.	TRBD1	TRBJ2-3	13	TGTGCCAGCAGCCAGGGACAGGGCGATACGCAGTATTTT	CASSQGQGDTQYF
TRBV2	.	.	TRBJ2-5	18	TGTGCCAGCAGTGGGGACCCATTACAGGGTCTCATACAAGAGACCCAGTACTTC	CASSGDPLQGLIQETQYF
TRBV6-1	.	.	TRBJ2-3	13	TGTGCCAGCAGTGAAGCTATCTTTGATACGCAGTATTTT	CASSEAIFDTQYF
TRBV10-1	.	TRBD2	TRBJ2-3	16	TGCGCCAGCAGTGAGTCGGGACTAGCGGGCACAGATACGCAGTATTTT	CASSESGLAGTDTQYF
TRBV9	.	TRBD2	TRBJ2-1	18	TGTGCCAGCAGCGTAGACGTGCTAGCGGGGGTCTCCTACAATGAGCAGTTCTTC	CASSVDVLAGVSYNEQFF
TRBV19	.	.	TRBJ1-6	13	TGTGCCAGTAGTACCACAGGGCAATACCCCCTCCACTTT	CASSTTGQYPLHF
TRBV19	.	.	TRBJ1-5	15	TGTGCCAGTAGTATAGACGGGATCGCGGGGGCGCCCCAGCATTTT	CASSIDGIAGAPQHF
TRBV4-1	.	TRBD2	TRBJ2-3	17	TGCGCCAGCAGCCAGGCCCCTAGCGGGGGGCGGACAGATACGCAGTATTTT	CASSQAPSGGRTDTQYF
TRBV5-1	.	TRBD1	TRBJ2-5	14	TGCGCCAGCAGCTACCAGGGACAGCGAGAGACCCAGTACTTC	CASSYQGQRETQYF
TRBV30	.	.	TRBJ1-3	13	TGTGCCTGGGTACAGGGTGGTGGAAACACCATATATTTT	CAWVQGGGNTIYF
TRBV5-1	once	TRBD2	TRBJ2-3	17	TGCGCCAGCAGCCTCGGGGGGACCTCAAGTAGCACAGATACGCAGTATTTT	CASSLGGTSSSTDTQYF
TRBV4-1	.	TRBD2	TRBJ2-1	17	TGCGCCAGCAGCCATCGACTAGCGGGAGGGCCGGGTAATGAGCAGTTCTTC	CASSHRLAGGPGNEQFF